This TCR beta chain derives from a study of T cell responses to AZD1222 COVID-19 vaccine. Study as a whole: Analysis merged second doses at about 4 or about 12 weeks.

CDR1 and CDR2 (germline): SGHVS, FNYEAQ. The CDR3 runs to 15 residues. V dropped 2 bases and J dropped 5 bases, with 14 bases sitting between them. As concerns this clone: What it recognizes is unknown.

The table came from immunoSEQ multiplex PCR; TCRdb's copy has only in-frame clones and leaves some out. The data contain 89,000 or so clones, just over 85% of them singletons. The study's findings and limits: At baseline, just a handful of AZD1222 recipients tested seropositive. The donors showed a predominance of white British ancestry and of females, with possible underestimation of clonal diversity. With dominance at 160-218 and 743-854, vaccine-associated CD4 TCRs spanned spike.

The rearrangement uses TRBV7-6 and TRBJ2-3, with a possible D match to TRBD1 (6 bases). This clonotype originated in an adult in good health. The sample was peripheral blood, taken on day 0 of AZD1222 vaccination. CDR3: CASSLLDRPRDTQYF. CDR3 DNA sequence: TGTGCCAGCAGCTTATTAGACAGGCCTAGAGATACGCAGTATTTT.